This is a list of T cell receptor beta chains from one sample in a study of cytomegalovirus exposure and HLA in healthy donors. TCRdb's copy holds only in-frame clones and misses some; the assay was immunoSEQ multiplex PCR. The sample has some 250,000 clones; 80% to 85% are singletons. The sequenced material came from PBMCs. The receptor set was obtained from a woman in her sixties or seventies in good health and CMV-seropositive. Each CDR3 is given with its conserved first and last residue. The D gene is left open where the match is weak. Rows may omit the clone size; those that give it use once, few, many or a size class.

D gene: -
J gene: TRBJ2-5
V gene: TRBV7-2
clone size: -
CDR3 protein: CASSHTAGSQTQYF
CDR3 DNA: TGTGCCAGCAGCCATACCGCGGGTAGCCAGACCCAGTACTTC

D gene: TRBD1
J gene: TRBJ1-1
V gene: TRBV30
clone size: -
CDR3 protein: CAWTSDRGARKAFF
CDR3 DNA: TGTGCCTGGACCTCGGACAGGGGGGCGCGAAAAGCTTTCTTT

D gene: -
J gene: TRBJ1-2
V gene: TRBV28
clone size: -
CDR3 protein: CASSFRTVTYGYTF
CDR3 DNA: TGTGCCAGCAGTTTTCGGACAGTTACCTATGGCTACACCTTC

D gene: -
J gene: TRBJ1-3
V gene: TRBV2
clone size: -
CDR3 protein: CASSETSPGNTIYF
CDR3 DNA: TGTGCCAGCAGTGAGACATCTCCTGGAAACACCATATATTTT

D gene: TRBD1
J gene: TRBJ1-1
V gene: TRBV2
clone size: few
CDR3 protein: CASSEGWQGVGAFF
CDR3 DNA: TGTGCCAGCAGTGAAGGGTGGCAGGGGGTCGGAGCTTTCTTT

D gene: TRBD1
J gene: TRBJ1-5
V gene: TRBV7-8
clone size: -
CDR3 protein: CASSRDRGHQPQHF
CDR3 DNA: TGTGCCAGCAGCCGAGACAGGGGGCATCAGCCCCAGCATTTT

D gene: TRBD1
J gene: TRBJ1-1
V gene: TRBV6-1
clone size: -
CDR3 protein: CASSDGQGIYNTEAFF
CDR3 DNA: TGTGCCAGCAGTGACGGACAGGGGATATACAACACTGAAGCTTTCTTT

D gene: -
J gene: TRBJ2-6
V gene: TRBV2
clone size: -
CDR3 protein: CASHREGANVLTF
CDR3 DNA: TGTGCCAGCCACAGGGAAGGGGCCAACGTCCTGACTTTC

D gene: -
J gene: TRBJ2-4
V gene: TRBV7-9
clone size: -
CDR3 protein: CASSSTGVGRIQYF
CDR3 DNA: TGTGCCAGCAGCTCAACGGGGGTTGGCAGGATTCAGTACTTC

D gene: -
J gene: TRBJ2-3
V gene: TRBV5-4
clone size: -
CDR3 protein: CASSLRLGGTDTQYF
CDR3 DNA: TGTGCCAGCAGCTTGAGACTAGGTGGAACAGATACGCAGTATTTT